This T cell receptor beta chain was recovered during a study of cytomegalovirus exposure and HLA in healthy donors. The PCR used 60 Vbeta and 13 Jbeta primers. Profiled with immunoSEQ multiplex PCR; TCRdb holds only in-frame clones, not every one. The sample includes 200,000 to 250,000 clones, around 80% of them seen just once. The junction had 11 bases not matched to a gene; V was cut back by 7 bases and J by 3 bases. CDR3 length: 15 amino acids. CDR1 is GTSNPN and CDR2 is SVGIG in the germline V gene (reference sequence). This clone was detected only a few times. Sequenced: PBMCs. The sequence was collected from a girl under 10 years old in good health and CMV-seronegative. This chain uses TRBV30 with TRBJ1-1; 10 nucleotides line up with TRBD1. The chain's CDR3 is CAYHRPGTGDTEAFF. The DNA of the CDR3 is TGTGCCTACCACCGCCCCGGGACAGGGGACACTGAAGCTTTCTTT.